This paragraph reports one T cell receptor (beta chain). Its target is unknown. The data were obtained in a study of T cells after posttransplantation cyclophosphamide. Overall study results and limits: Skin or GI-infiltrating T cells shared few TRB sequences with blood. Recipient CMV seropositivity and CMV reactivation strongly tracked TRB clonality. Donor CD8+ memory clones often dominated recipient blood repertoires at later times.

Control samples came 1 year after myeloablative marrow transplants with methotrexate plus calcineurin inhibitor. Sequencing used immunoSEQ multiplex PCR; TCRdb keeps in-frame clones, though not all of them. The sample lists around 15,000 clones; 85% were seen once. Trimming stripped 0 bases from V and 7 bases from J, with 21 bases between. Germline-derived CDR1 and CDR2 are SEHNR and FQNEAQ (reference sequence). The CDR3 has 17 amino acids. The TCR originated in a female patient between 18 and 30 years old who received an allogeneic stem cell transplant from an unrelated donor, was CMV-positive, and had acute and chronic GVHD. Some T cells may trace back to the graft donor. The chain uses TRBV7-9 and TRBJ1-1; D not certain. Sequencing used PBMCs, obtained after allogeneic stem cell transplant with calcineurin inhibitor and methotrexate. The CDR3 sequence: CASSLALKTSGRNEAFF. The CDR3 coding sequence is TGTGCCAGCAGCTTAGCGCTAAAGACCTCGGGAAGGAATGAAGCTTTCTTT.